The text below deals with one T cell receptor beta chain. The sample comes from a study of T cell changes during pregnancy in multiple sclerosis. TCRdb keeps only in-frame clones here, not all; method: immunoSEQ multiplex PCR. This sample has some 61,000 clones, with more than 80% found just once. This material consisted of peripheral blood, taken in the second trimester of pregnancy. This receptor was taken from a female donor with multiple sclerosis, enrolled in a pregnancy study.

CDR3 in DNA: TGCGCCAGCAGCCAAGAACTTGGGACAGGGATGGTCGAGCAGTACTTC. Protein sequence: CASSQELGTGMVEQYF. The chain recombines TRBV5-1 with TRBJ2-7, with 9 bases aligning to TRBD1. This CDR3 region has 16 residues. Germline V CDR1 and CDR2: SGHRS, YFSETQ. With 4 bases clipped from V and 6 bases from J, the junction kept 14 bases outside the gene matches.